This T cell receptor (beta chain) comes out of a study of kidney transplant recipient with SARS-CoV-2 infection. TCRdb reprocessed the reads via MiXCR and lists one record per CDR3 protein. Of approximately 240,000 distinct CDR3 sequences in the sample, less than 35% were seen once. The CDR3 spans 17 residues. Sequenced material: a blood sample, taken at baseline and on day 111 from a kidney transplant recipient. The chain recombines TRBV21-1 with TRBJ2-3; TRBD2 is taken as the D call from the table, unchecked against the DNA. TRBV21-1 is described as a pseudogene. This receptor was obtained from a young adult male patient who had COVID-19 and was a kidney transplant recipient. Part of the T cell pool may stem from the graft donor. The CDR3 region is CASSKMGTSGSTDTQYF. The CDR3 nucleotides read TGTGCCAGCAGCAAAATGGGGACTAGCGGGAGCACAGATACGCAGTATTTT.